This T cell receptor (beta chain) was found in a study of blood T cells in healthy people across ages. Study findings and constraints: Calculation of diversity from one million T cells yielded estimates considered to be underestimates. Older age coincided with a roughly linear decline in TCR beta diversity per million T cells.

Per sample, at least 5 micrograms of total RNA were extracted. This CDR3 has 17 amino acids. Germline V gene lookup returns CDR1 DFQATT and CDR2 SNEGSKA (reference sequence). V lost 5 bases and J lost 11, with 33 bases in between. Primed by a sample-barcoded 5' primer and a J-beta primer mix, a second PCR proceeded for about 6 to 11 cycles. The authors tagged each cDNA molecule using a template-switch adaptor with 12 random nucleotides. TCRdb redid the calling of the 5' RACE reads with MiXCR, one entry per CDR3 protein. Seen here are some 1.5 million distinct CDR3 sequences, approximately 30% observed once, and the top ten hold 7.7%. Turning to this clonotype: Its antigen is undetermined.

The sequenced material came from blood. This sequence joins TRBV20-1 and TRBJ2-5; D tentatively reads TRBD1 or TRBD2 (6 bases each). The source of this sequence is a woman in her twenties or thirties in good health. CDR3 DNA: TGCAGTGCTCACGGTGGGGGGACCCCGGGACACGTGGAAGAGCAGTACTTC. Its protein is CSAHGGGTPGHVEEQYF.